This T cell receptor (beta chain) is from a study of shared clonotypes between healthy human individuals. Study information: Each donor's CD4 naive and CD4 memory cells filled three plates apiece, CD8 naive two, and CD8 memory one.

Study-wide points: Few donors limited the genetic and exposure-history diversity represented. The researchers took only blood, and tissue repertoires probably look different.

The CDR3 runs to 13 residues. Trimming cost V 3 bases and J 1 base, with 8 bases left between them. The V gene's germline CDR1 is SGHRS and CDR2 YFSETQ. Notes on this clone: The antigen is undetermined.

The authors distributed each subset's genomic DNA evenly over several immunoSEQ plates. This table comes from immunoSEQ multiplex PCR, and its TCRdb copy is limited to in-frame clones, with some not included. The sample comprises under 1 million clones, 90% to 95% of which are singletons, and approximately 25% rests with the top ten. Naive CD8 cells lacked CD45RO and underwent positive selection for CCR7, leaving out terminally differentiated effector memory CD45RA+ cells. The receptor comes from a man aged 30 to 39 in good health. The chain carries TRBV5-1 and TRBJ2-7; D assignment may be TRBD1 or TRBD2 (5 bases each). Sample: naive CD8+ T cells sorted from blood. CDR3 coding DNA: TGCGCCAGCAGCTGGGACGGGTCCTACGAGCAGTACTTC. Translation gives CASSWDGSYEQYF.